This TCR beta chain was recovered during a study of T cells in narcolepsy (dated by TCRdb to the late 2010s). Looking at the study overall: Patients with narcolepsy type 1 or type 2 (NT1, NT2) were enrolled in the study together with healthy control donors. The study sought autoreactive T cells targeting hypocretin neuron self-antigens (hypocretin, TRIB2) in narcolepsy patients, using TCR Vbeta sequencing to track clonotypes in blood and CSF. The study at large found these results: HCRT-specific and TRIB2-specific autoreactive clonotypes were highlighted in plots that compared CD4+ T cell clonotypes in CSF versus blood from the same patient. Certain blood memory CD4+ repertoires from patients and controls had no sequences that matched autoreactive T cell clones. According to the report, autoreactive clonotypes were detected serially in the blood of the same patients and of different patients, but not in healthy controls. Numbers of sequenced blood memory CD4+ clonotypes were comparable, averaging around 42,000 in patients and some 33,000 in controls.

Only a few counts were recorded for this clone. The antigen this receptor binds is unknown. No much larger clonotype is one base removed from it; base qualities were not supplied. The CDR3 has 14 amino acids, counting the end cysteine and phenylalanine. The CDR3 DNA has 42 bases and is translated from base 1. CDR1 and CDR2 are drawn from the germline V gene (reference sequence): LNHDA, SQIVND. V lost 10 bases and J lost 1 base, and the count of bases not matched to a germline gene is 9. For TCR Vbeta sequencing, memory CD4+ T cells were sorted ex vivo from the peripheral blood of both healthy controls and narcolepsy patients. The library was made by the immunoSEQ multiplex PCR assay. The immuneACCESS repertoire file appears here via TCRdb, limited to in-frame rearrangements. These files lack a portion of the clones; in checked studies, under half of the deficit traces to unresolved V genes, and the cause of the others is not known. The sample table shows fewer than 25,000 clones, and 65% to 90% are seen once. The ten largest clones capture roughly a tenth of the sample.

The V and J genes are TRBV19 and TRBJ1-1; 7 junctional bases match TRBD1. The receptor was isolated from a human donor in good health. Sequenced sample: memory (CD45RA-) CD4+ T cells from blood. What this sample's cell subset or site label stands for: memory T cells sorted ex vivo from peripheral blood. Here the CDR3 is given as CATRRGQWNTEAFF. The bases read TGTGCCACCAGGAGGGGACAGTGGAACACTGAAGCTTTCTTT.